Listed here are 32 T cell receptor beta chains from one sample, sequenced in a study of T cell responses to AZD1222 COVID-19 vaccine. Using immunoSEQ multiplex PCR, the repertoire was profiled, and TCRdb retains in-frame clones only, with some absent. In the table there are fewer than 85,000 clones, roughly nine tenths of which are singletons. The material sequenced was peripheral blood, taken on day 0 of AZD1222 vaccination. These receptors were obtained from an adult in good health.

This rearrangement joins TRBV11-2 to TRBJ2-1, with 10 bases matching TRBD2. This CDR3 has 15 residues. Per germline, CDR1 SGHAT and CDR2 FQNNGV. V shed 5 bases and J 3 bases; nucleotides not matched to a gene: 4. CDR3 sequence (DNA): TGTGCCAGCAGCCTTATAGCGGGAGGCTACAATGAGCAGTTCTTC. Amino acid sequence: CASSLIAGGYNEQFF. The variable domain in full, with the rest retrieved from reference TRBV11-2 and TRBJ2-1, is EAGVAQSPRYKIIEKRQSVAFWCNPISGHATLYWYQQILGQGPKLLIQFQNNGVVDDSQLPKDRFSAERLKGVDSTLKIQPAKLEDSAVYLCASSLIAGGYNEQFFGPGTRLTVL.

The chain combines TRBV7-2 with TRBJ2-3; 10 nucleotides agree with TRBD2. The ends lost 1 base at V and 2 bases at J; junction bases unmatched: 6. Germline assignment: CDR1 SGHTA and CDR2 FQGNSA. The CDR3 loop spans 17 amino acids. The CDR3 here is CASSLVPLAGITDTQYF. CDR3 coding DNA: TGTGCCAGCAGCTTAGTTCCACTAGCGGGAATCACAGATACGCAGTATTTT.

The chain is built from TRBV7-3 and TRBJ2-1; D perhaps matches TRBD2 (6 bases). The CDR3 totals 14 residues. Trimming shortened V by 5 bases and J by 8 bases, and 16 bases separated the two germline ends. CDR1 and CDR2 (germline): SGHTA, FQGTGA. Here the CDR3 reads CASSRGTGSYEQFF. CDR3 bases: TGTGCCAGCAGCCGGGGAACCGGGAGCTATGAGCAGTTCTTC.

The chain recombines TRBV3-1 (or the pseudogene TRBV3-2) with TRBJ2-7; 10 bases match TRBD2. V lost 1 base to trimming and J lost 7 bases; unmatched junction nucleotides: 1. In germline, CDR1 is LGHDT, CDR2 YNNKEL (reference sequence). There are 13 residues in the CDR3. The CDR3 nucleotides read TGTGCCAGCAGCCAAGTGGGACTAGCGGAGCAGTACTTC. Protein: CASSQVGLAEQYF.

J is TRBJ2-3 and V is TRBV12-5; the D gene could be TRBD1 or TRBD2 (5 bases each). The CDR3 is made up of 15 amino acids. Trimming took off 5 bases at V and 4 bases at J, with 16 bases between the two ends. The germline gives CDR1 LGHNT, CDR2 FRNRAP. The CDR3 DNA reads TGTGCTAGTGGTCCGAGTTGGGGGAGCCCAGATACGCAGTATTTT. This gives the protein CASGPSWGSPDTQYF.

The genes are TRBV18 and TRBJ2-7; the match to TRBD1 covers 7 bases. The CDR3 runs to 14 residues. CDR1 and CDR2 (germline): KGHSH, LQKENI. Trimming cost V 2 bases and J 0 bases; bases outside gene matches: 1. The CDR3 nucleotides are TGTGCCAGCTCACCAGGGACAGTCTCCTACGAGCAGTACTTC. Amino acids: CASSPGTVSYEQYF.

The gene calls are TRBV19 and TRBJ2-7; 11 nucleotides line up with TRBD2. Germline trimming cut 5 bases from V and 3 bases from J; bases unmatched to any gene: 3. Looked up from germline, CDR1 is LNHDA and CDR2 is SQIVND (reference sequence). The CDR3 is made up of 14 amino acids. CDR3 sequence: CASSLGTSGYEQYF. The CDR3 coding sequence is TGTGCCAGTAGTTTGGGGACTAGCGGCTACGAGCAGTACTTC.

The chain couples TRBV5-6 to TRBJ2-1; weak D call: TRBD2 (5 bases). The length of the CDR3 is 17 residues. Trimming left V 1 base short and J 0 bases short, with 14 bases between. The germline V gene has CDR1 SGHDT and CDR2 YYEEEE. This CDR3 is CASSLRRRFSSYNEQFF. The CDR3 DNA reads TGTGCCAGCAGCTTGAGGAGGAGGTTTAGCTCCTACAATGAGCAGTTCTTC.

This clone was observed once. The chain uses TRBV12-3 or TRBV12-4 and TRBJ2-5; D not resolved. CDR3 length: 13 amino acids. V gave up 5 bases and J gave up 1 base, with 8 bases separating them. CDR3 residues: CASSPGTQETQYF. In DNA form, the CDR3 reads TGTGCCAGCAGTCCCGGCACCCAAGAGACCCAGTACTTC.

The V gene is TRBV19, the J gene TRBJ1-2; D not certain. The germline V and J ends were trimmed by 4 bases and 5 bases, with 11 bases remaining between them. This CDR3 contains 13 residues. Germline values: CDR1 LNHDA, CDR2 SQIVND (reference sequence). The CDR3 sequence: CASSTEALYGYTF. CDR3 DNA: TGTGCCAGTAGTACGGAAGCCCTGTATGGCTACACCTTC.

In this sample, this clone turned up once. The rearrangement joins TRBV6-5 to TRBJ2-1; 7 nucleotides align to TRBD1. Germline assignment: CDR1 MNHEY and CDR2 SVGAGI. The V segment lost 6 bases and the J segment 6 bases; nucleotides outside the gene matches: 5. The CDR3 runs to 13 residues. CDR3 amino acids: CASSRAGGNEQFF. The CDR3 DNA is TGTGCCAGCAGCAGGGCAGGGGGCAATGAGCAGTTCTTC.

This clone was seen just once. V gene TRBV4-1 combines with J gene TRBJ2-2; TRBD1 matches at 7 bases. With 4 bases clipped from V and 1 base from J, the junction kept 9 bases outside the gene matches. Germline CDR1 MGHRA, CDR2 YSYEKL. This CDR3 is built from 17 residues. This CDR3 is CASSPKSTGRNTGELFF. CDR3 DNA sequence: TGCGCCAGCAGCCCAAAATCGACAGGGAGGAACACCGGGGAGCTGTTTTTT.

The chain combines TRBV11-2 with TRBJ2-7; D uncertain. The CDR3 covers 14 residues. V lost 5 bases to trimming and J lost 5 bases, with 16 bases between them. Germline CDR1 reads SGHAT; CDR2 reads FQNNGV. CDR3 DNA sequence: TGTGCCAGCAGCCCCGGACCCTCGATGGACGAGCAGTACTTC. This encodes CASSPGPSMDEQYF.

This sequence joins TRBV7-9 and TRBJ2-1; 9 bases fit TRBD1. V trimming: 5 bases; J trimming: 5 bases; junction bases outside the gene matches: 7. The germline CDR1 and CDR2 sequences are SEHNR and FQNEAQ (reference sequence). This CDR3 has 15 amino acids. Written as DNA, the CDR3 is TGTGCCAGCAGCCAAGCCGGGACAGGGAACAATGAGCAGTTCTTC. Translating it yields CASSQAGTGNNEQFF.

The chain carries TRBV5-1 and TRBJ1-5; 9 bases map to TRBD1. CDR1 is SGHRS, CDR2 YFSETQ, per germline. CDR3 length: 14 residues. V was clipped by 5 bases and J by 7 bases; unmatched bases: 7. Written as DNA, the CDR3 is TGCGCCAGCAGTTTAGGGACAGGGCCCCAGCCCCAGCATTTT. This gives the protein CASSLGTGPQPQHF.

The chain joins TRBV9 to TRBJ2-7; the match to TRBD1 covers 7 bases. Germline V gene sequence: CDR1 SGDLS, CDR2 YYNGEE. The CDR3 consists of 16 residues. Trimming cost V 0 bases and J 7 bases; bases outside gene matches: 13. The CDR3: CASSVEPGNRGGEQYF. For the CDR3, the DNA is TGTGCCAGCAGCGTAGAACCCGGGAACAGGGGTGGAGAGCAGTACTTC.

The chain recombines TRBV9 with TRBJ2-5; no reliable D call. The CDR3 loop spans 11 amino acids. V dropped 4 bases and J dropped 3 bases, with 4 bases sitting between them. The germline CDR1 and CDR2 sequences are SGDLS and YYNGEE. The CDR3 region has the DNA TGTGCCAGCAGCACAGAAGAGACCCAGTACTTC. It is translated as CASSTEETQYF.

V gene TRBV28 combines with J gene TRBJ2-2; D is unclear. The germline CDR1 and CDR2 sequences are MDHEN and SYDVKM. Trimming took 2 bases from V and 5 from J, leaving 12 bases between them. The CDR3 has 15 residues. The CDR3 nucleotides read TGTGCCAGCAGTTTAGAAGTCAGGATTACCGGGGAGCTGTTTTTT. Translating gives CASSLEVRITGELFF.

The V gene is TRBV2, the J gene TRBJ1-1; unclear D gene. Looked up from germline, CDR1 is SNHLY and CDR2 is FYNNEI. V lost 1 base and J 2 bases, leaving 8 bases between the germline ends. There are 14 residues in the CDR3. DNA of the CDR3: TGTGCCAGCAGTGAAGTAACTCCAAACACTGAAGCTTTCTTT. It codes for CASSEVTPNTEAFF.

This chain connects TRBV9 to TRBJ2-1; 10 bases match TRBD2. CDR1 is SGDLS, CDR2 YYNGEE, per germline. The CDR3 sequence is 15 residues long. The V gene end was trimmed by 0 bases and the J gene end by 11 bases; junction bases not matched to a gene: 8. The DNA of the CDR3 is TGTGCCAGCAGCGTAGGCAGCGGGAGGGGCCGCAAGCAGTTCTTC. It translates to CASSVGSGRGRKQFF.

The rearrangement links TRBV25-1 to TRBJ2-3, with D perhaps matching TRBD2 (5 bases). The CDR3 is 16 amino acids. Germline V CDR1 and CDR2: MGHDK, SYGVNS. V gave up 2 bases and J gave up 2 bases, with 14 bases separating them. CDR3 sequence (DNA): TGTGCCAGCAGTGAAGAGGGCTGGGGTACCACAGATACGCAGTATTTT. Translation gives CASSEEGWGTTDTQYF.

This clone was seen once. The V gene is TRBV7-9, the J gene TRBJ1-3; tentatively, D is TRBD1 (5 bases). Germline lookup yields CDR1 SEHNR and CDR2 FQNEAQ (reference sequence). The V end was cut by 3 bases, the J end by 1 base, with 7 bases between. CDR3 length equals 14 residues. The CDR3 reads CASSFGGSGNTIYF. DNA for the CDR3: TGTGCCAGCAGCTTTGGGGGGTCTGGAAACACCATATATTTT.

The chain carries TRBV7-9 and TRBJ2-7, with no clear D. The CDR3 extends over 15 amino acids. Deletions cut 5 bases from V and 0 bases from J, with 14 bases between. From germline, CDR1 is SEHNR and CDR2 FQNEAQ (reference sequence). The CDR3: CASSTDRHHSYEQYF. The DNA of the CDR3 is TGTGCCAGCAGCACCGACCGACACCACTCCTACGAGCAGTACTTC. Based on the CDR3 plus reference TRBV7-9 and TRBJ2-7, the full variable domain is DTGVSQNPRHKITKRGQNVTFRCDPISEHNRLYWYRQTLGQGPEFLTYFQNEAQLEKSRLLSDRFSAERPKGSFSTLEIQRTEQGDSAMYLCASSTDRHHSYEQYFGPGTRLTVT.

The chain employs TRBV18 and TRBJ1-6; a weak D match, TRBD1 (6 bases). CDR3 length equals 16 residues. Trimming shortened V by 3 bases and J by 5 bases, and 14 bases separated the two germline ends. Per the germline V gene, CDR1 is KGHSH and CDR2 is LQKENI. The CDR3 spells CASSPDRTPNNSPLHF. In DNA form, the CDR3 reads TGTGCCAGCTCACCTGACAGGACTCCGAATAATTCACCCCTCCACTTT.

The chain combines TRBV9 with TRBJ2-7; D call uncertain. The CDR3 has 15 amino acids. V lost 2 bases and J 3 bases, leaving 15 bases between the germline ends. CDR1 and CDR2 (germline): SGDLS, YYNGEE. The CDR3 here is CASSVAPVNDYEQYF. In nucleotides, the CDR3 is TGTGCCAGCAGCGTCGCGCCCGTTAACGACTACGAGCAGTACTTC.

The V and J genes are TRBV4-1 and TRBJ1-2; D gene uncertain. Germline lookup yields CDR1 MGHRA and CDR2 YSYEKL. The CDR3 is 16 amino acids. V gave up 0 bases and J gave up 7 bases, with 18 bases separating them. The CDR3, as DNA: TGCGCCAGCAGCCAAGATAGCCGACAACCGGTGGGTGGCTACACCTTC. This gives the protein CASSQDSRQPVGGYTF.

The chain combines TRBV28 with TRBJ1-2, with 9 bases aligning to TRBD1. This CDR3 contains 15 residues. V lost 4 bases, J lost 5 bases, and 8 bases stayed unmatched. Looked up from germline, CDR1 is MDHEN and CDR2 is SYDVKM. The CDR3 spells CASSSRRTGEYGYTF. DNA for the CDR3: TGTGCCAGCAGTTCCAGACGGACAGGGGAATATGGCTACACCTTC.

This clone appeared many times. The gene calls are TRBV6-4 and TRBJ2-1, with 8 positions matching TRBD2. Germline lookup yields CDR1 MRHNA and CDR2 SNTAGT. This CDR3 has 14 residues. Trimming at V came to 3 bases and at J to 9 bases, leaving 7 bases not matched to a gene. The CDR3 sequence is CASSEAGEGGEQFF. The CDR3 DNA follows: TGTGCCAGCAGTGAAGCGGGAGAGGGCGGTGAGCAGTTCTTC.

The rearrangement uses TRBV19 and TRBJ1-3; the D is unclear. Looked up from germline, CDR1 is LNHDA and CDR2 is SQIVND (reference sequence). Trimming took off 7 bases at V and 4 bases at J, with 14 bases between the two ends. This CDR3 has 14 amino acids. Written as DNA, the CDR3 is TGTGCCAGTACCAGGCGGTCAGTGGGAAACACCATATATTTT. Amino acids: CASTRRSVGNTIYF. Combining the CDR3 with reference TRBV19 and TRBJ1-3 gives the whole variable domain DGGITQSPKYLFRKEGQNVTLSCEQNLNHDAMYWYRQDPGQGLRLIYYSQIVNDFQKGDIAEGYSVSREKKESFPLTVTSAQKNPTAFYLCASTRRSVGNTIYFGEGSWLTVV.

V is TRBV7-9 and J is TRBJ2-2; 11 bases fit TRBD1. J was trimmed by 4 bases and V by 10 bases; bases with no gene match: 8. Germline V lookup: CDR1 SEHNR, CDR2 FQNEAQ (reference sequence). This CDR3 region has 15 residues. CDR3 bases: TGTGCCACTACGGACAGGGGGCCGTCCACCGGGGAGCTGTTTTTT. This gives the protein CATTDRGPSTGELFF.

The chain links TRBV29-1 to TRBJ1-4; tentative D call: TRBD1 (5 bases). The CDR3 has 14 amino acids. Germline CDR1 reads SQVTM; CDR2 reads ANQGSEA. V was shortened by 4 bases and J by 2 bases, with 11 bases between the two germline ends. The CDR3 DNA reads as TGCAGCGTTGGCTCAGGGACCACTAATGAAAAACTGTTTTTT. Translation: CSVGSGTTNEKLFF.

The chain links TRBV29-1 to TRBJ2-7; D is ambiguous. V was trimmed by 7 bases and J by 3 bases, leaving 10 bases between them. CDR1 and CDR2 (germline): SQVTM, ANQGSEA. The CDR3 has 11 residues. CDR3 sequence (DNA): TGCAGCGCCATGTTTTTCTACGAGCAGTACTTC. Translating gives CSAMFFYEQYF.